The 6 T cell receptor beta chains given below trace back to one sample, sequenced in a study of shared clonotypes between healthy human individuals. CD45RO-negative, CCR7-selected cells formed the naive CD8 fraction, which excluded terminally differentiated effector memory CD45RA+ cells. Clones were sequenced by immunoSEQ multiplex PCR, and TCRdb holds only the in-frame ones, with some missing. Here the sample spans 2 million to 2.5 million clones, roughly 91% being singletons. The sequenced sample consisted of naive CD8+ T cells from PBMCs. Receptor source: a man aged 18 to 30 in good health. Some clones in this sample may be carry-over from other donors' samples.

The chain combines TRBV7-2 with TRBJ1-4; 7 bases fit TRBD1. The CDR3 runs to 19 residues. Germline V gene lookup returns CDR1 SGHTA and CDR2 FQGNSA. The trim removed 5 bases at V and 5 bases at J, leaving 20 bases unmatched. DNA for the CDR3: TGTGCCAGCAGCCTGACCCCGAGGGAGGGGGCGCCTGTAAATGAAAAACTGTTTTTT. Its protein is CASSLTPREGAPVNEKLFF.

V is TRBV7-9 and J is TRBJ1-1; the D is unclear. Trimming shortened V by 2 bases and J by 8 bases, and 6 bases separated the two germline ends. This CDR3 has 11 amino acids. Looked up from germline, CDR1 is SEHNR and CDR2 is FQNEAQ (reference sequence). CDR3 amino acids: CASSLPREAFF. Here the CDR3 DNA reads TGTGCCAGCAGCTTACCCAGGGAAGCTTTCTTT.

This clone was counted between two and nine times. The CDR3 region has the DNA TGTGCCAGCAGTGAAGCGGCGTCGTGGCGGGGGAAACTGTTTTTT. It encodes CASSEAASWRGKLFF. V gene TRBV2 combines with J gene TRBJ1-4, with D tentatively TRBD1 (5 bases). The germline gives CDR1 SNHLY, CDR2 FYNNEI. V was clipped by 0 bases and J by 11 bases, with 16 bases between them. This CDR3 is 15 amino acids long.

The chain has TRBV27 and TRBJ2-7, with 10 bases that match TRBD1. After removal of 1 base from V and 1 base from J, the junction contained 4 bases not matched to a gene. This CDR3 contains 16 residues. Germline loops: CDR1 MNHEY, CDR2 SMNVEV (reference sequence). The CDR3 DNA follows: TGTGCCAGCAGTTTATATGGGACAGGGGTTTCCTACGAGCAGTACTTC. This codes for CASSLYGTGVSYEQYF.

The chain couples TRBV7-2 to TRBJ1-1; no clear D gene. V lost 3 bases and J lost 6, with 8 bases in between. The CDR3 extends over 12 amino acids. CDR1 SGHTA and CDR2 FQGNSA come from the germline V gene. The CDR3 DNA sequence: TGTGCCAGCAGCTTTTGGGCGGCTGAAGCTTTCTTT. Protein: CASSFWAAEAFF.

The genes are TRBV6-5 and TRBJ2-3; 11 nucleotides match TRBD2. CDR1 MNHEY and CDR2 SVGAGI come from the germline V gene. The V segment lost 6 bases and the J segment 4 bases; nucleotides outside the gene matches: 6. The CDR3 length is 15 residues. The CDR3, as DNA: TGTGCCAGCAGCCCCGGGACTAGCGGTGCAGATACGCAGTATTTT. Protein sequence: CASSPGTSGADTQYF.